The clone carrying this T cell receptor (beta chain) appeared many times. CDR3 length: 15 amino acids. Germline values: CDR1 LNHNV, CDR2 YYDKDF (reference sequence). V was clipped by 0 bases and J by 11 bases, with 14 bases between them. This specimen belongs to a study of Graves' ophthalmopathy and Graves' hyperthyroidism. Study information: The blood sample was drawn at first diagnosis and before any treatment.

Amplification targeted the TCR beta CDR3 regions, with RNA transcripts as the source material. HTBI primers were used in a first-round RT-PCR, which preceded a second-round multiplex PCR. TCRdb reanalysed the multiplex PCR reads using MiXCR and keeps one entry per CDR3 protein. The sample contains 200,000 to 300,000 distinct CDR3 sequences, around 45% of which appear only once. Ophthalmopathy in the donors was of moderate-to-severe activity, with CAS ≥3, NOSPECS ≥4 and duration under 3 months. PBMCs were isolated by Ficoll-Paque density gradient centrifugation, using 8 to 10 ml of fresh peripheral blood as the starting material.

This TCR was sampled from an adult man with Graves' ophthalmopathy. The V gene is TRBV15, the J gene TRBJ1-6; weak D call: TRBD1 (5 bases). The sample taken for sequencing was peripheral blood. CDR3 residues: CATSRDQGPGTPLHF. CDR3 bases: TGTGCCACCAGCAGAGATCAGGGCCCGGGCACACCCCTCCACTTT.